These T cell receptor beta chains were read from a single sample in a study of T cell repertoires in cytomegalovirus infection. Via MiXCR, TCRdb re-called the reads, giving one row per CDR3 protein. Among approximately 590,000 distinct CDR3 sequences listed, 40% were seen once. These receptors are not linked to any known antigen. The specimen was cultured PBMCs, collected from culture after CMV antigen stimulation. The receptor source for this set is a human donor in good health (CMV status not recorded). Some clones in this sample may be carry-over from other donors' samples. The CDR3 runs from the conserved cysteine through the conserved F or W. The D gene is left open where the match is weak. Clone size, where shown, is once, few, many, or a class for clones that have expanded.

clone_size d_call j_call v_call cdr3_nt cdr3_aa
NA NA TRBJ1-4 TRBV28 TGTGCCAGCAGTTTATTTCAAGAAAAACTGTTTTTT CASSLFQEKLFF
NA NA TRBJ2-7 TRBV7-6 TGTGCCAGCAGCCCCGGGTCCATTGGGGAGCAGTACTTC CASSPGSIGEQYF
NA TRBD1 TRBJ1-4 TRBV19 TGTGCCAGTTCCGCTCCGGGACAGCAAAATGAAAAACTGTTTTTT CASSAPGQQNEKLFF
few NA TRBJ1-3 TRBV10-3 TGTGCCTCCGAAGAGGGGTCTGGAAACACCATATATTTT CASEEGSGNTIYF
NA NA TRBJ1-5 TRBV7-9 TGTGCCAGCAGCTGGGTCAGCGGAATGTATCAGCCCCAGCATTTT CASSWVSGMYQPQHF
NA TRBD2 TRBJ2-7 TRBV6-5 TGTGCCAGTAAAGCGGGGGGGCGGTACGAGCAGTACTTC CASKAGGRYEQYF
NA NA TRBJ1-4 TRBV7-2 TGTGCCAGCAGCTTAGTTTTTAGCACAAAACTGTTTTTT CASSLVFSTKLFF
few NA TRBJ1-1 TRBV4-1 TGTGCCAGCAGCCAAGGTATTTTGTTGAACACTGAAGCTTTCTTT CASSQGILLNTEAFF
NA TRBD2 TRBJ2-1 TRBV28 TGTGCCAGCAGTTCCGCCGTATGGGGGCGGGGGGCCTTGGAGAGATCCTACAATGAGCAGTTCTTC CASSSAVWGRGALERSYNEQFF
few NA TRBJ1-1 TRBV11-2 TGTGCCAGCAGCCTCCCCATAAACACTGAAGCTTTCTTT CASSLPINTEAFF
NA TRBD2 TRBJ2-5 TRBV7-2 TGTGCCAGCAGCTTAATGCTAGCGGGGGAGGAGACCCAGTACTTC CASSLMLAGEETQYF
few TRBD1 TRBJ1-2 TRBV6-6 TGTGCCAGCAGTTTCCGACAGGGCCGGGGAGAATACTATGGCTACACCTTC CASSFRQGRGEYYGYTF
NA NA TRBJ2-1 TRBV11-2 TGTGCCAGCAGCTTCGGACGGGACAATGAGCAGTTCTTC CASSFGRDNEQFF
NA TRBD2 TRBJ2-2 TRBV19 TGTGCCAGTAGTATAGGGGGCGGGAGGACCACCGGGGAGCTGTTTTTT CASSIGGGRTTGELFF
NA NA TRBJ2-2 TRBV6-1 TGTGCCAGTACGGGACACCCAGGGGCCGGGGAGCTGTTTTTT CASTGHPGAGELFF
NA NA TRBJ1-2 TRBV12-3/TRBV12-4 TGTGCCAGCAGTTTAGGGGGTAACAACTATGGCTACACCTTC CASSLGGNNYGYTF
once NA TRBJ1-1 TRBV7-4 TGTGCCAGCAGCTTAGATCTACGGACTGAAGCTTTCTTT CASSLDLRTEAFF
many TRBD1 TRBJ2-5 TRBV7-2 TGTGCCAGCAGCGCAGGGGGTAGCCAAGAGACCCAGTACTTC CASSAGGSQETQYF
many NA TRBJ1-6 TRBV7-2 TGTGCCAGCAGACGAGTCGGTATCGACTCACCCCTCCACTTT CASRRVGIDSPLHF
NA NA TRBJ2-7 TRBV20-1 TGCAGTGCCATCAAACCGGGGACACCTTACGAGCAGTACTTC CSAIKPGTPYEQYF
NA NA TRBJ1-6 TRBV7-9 TGTGCCAGCAGCCCCCTTCGGACGCGGTCACCCCTCCACTTT CASSPLRTRSPLHF
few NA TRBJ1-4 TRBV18 TGTGCCAGCTCACCGGGGGCGCCGGGGGTCAATGAAAAACTGTTTTTT CASSPGAPGVNEKLFF
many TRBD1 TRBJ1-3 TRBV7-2 TGTGCCAGCATCGGGACAGCCTCTGGAAACACCATATATTTT CASIGTASGNTIYF